Below, 19 T cell receptor beta chains from the same sample are listed, as sequenced in a study of metastatic and nonmetastatic thyroid tumors. No patient received treatment before thyroid surgery. TCRdb recomputed clones from the PCR reads via MiXCR. This table has about 70,000 clones, about 17% appearing once. Sequenced material: blood. The receptors derive from a female donor with papillary thyroid cancer or a benign thyroid nodule (not recorded which). Some clones in this sample may be carry-over from other donors' samples.

The sample holds a few counts of this clone. This may arise from a read error, as a much more abundant clone is one base away. This sample also contains other DNA sequences that code for the same CDR3. The J gene is TRBJ2-1, the V gene TRBV27; D call uncertain. The CDR3 is 14 amino acids. Trimming pared 3 bases from V and 6 bases from J, leaving 12 bases between. Germline CDR1 and CDR2: MNHEY and SMNVEV (reference sequence). As DNA, the CDR3 is TGTGCCAGCAGTTTCGGTACAGCGTCCAATGAGCAGTTCTTC. Its protein product is CASSFGTASNEQFF.

The sample holds many counts of this clone. The genes are TRBV12-3 or TRBV12-4 and TRBJ2-7, with 9 bases fitting TRBD2. V lost 6 bases, J lost 2 bases, and 2 bases stayed unmatched. This CDR3 contains 13 residues. In nucleotides, the CDR3 is TGTGCCAGCAGGGTAGCGGGAGCCTACGAGCAGTACTTC. Its protein is CASRVAGAYEQYF.

A word on this clone: A much larger clone sits a single nucleotide away, making a read error possible. V usage is TRBV29-1 and J usage is TRBJ2-3; D is tentatively TRBD1 or TRBD2 (5 bases each). The CDR3 covers 12 residues. CDR1 is SQVTM and CDR2 is ANQGSEA in the germline V gene. V was clipped by 8 bases and J by 4 bases, with 13 bases between them. CDR3 sequence reads: CSTSLGADTQYF. The CDR3 DNA follows: TGCAGCACCTCCCTGGGGGCAGATACGCAGTATTTT.

The CDR3 coding sequence is TGTGCCAGCAGCCCCCGCCCTGGACAGAAAGAGACCCAGTACTTC. It specifies CASSPRPGQKETQYF. This chain uses TRBV7-2 with TRBJ2-5, with D perhaps TRBD1 (6 bases). The CDR3 consists of 15 residues. Germline V gene sequence: CDR1 SGHTA, CDR2 FQGNSA. The ends were cut back, 5 bases at V and 3 bases at J, with 16 bases in the middle.

The table lists this clone with many counts. The V and J genes are TRBV5-1 and TRBJ1-1; TRBD1 aligns across 7 bases. This CDR3 comprises 14 residues. V trimming: 1 base; J trimming: 5 bases; junction bases outside the gene matches: 5. Germline V gives CDR1 SGHRS, CDR2 YFSETQ. The CDR3 here is CASSLQGEETEAFF. The DNA of the CDR3 is TGCGCCAGCAGCTTGCAGGGGGAGGAGACTGAAGCTTTCTTT.

This clone was found many times. This chain links TRBV30 with TRBJ2-1, with 8 bases identical to TRBD2. V shed 5 bases and J 1 base; nucleotides not matched to a gene: 10. The CDR3 extends over 16 amino acids. Germline lookup yields CDR1 GTSNPN and CDR2 SVGIG (reference sequence). In DNA, the CDR3 is TGTGCCTGGGGGAAGAGCGGGAGAGTATCCTACAATGAGCAGTTCTTC. Protein: CAWGKSGRVSYNEQFF.

The gene calls are TRBV4-1 and TRBJ2-1; D unclear. The germline V gene encodes CDR1 MGHRA and CDR2 YSYEKL. The V and J ends lost 0 bases and 3 bases respectively, with 9 bases between them. The CDR3 is 15 amino acids. The CDR3 loop reads CASSQDGQNYNEQFF. The CDR3 region has the DNA TGCGCCAGCAGCCAAGACGGGCAAAACTACAATGAGCAGTTCTTC.

This clone was observed at least ten times. This rearrangement joins TRBV16 to TRBJ2-7; 8 bases align to TRBD2. The CDR3 sequence is 14 residues long. After removal of 4 bases from V and 3 bases from J, the junction contained 5 bases not matched to a gene. Germline CDR1 is KGHSY and CDR2 is FQNENV. The CDR3 region is CASSLRGGYYEQYF. CDR3 DNA: TGTGCCAGCAGCCTCCGGGGGGGATACTACGAGCAGTACTTC. Full variable domain (missing parts from reference TRBV16 and TRBJ2-7): GEEVAQTPKHLVRGEGQKAKLYCAPIKGHSYVFWYQQVLKNEFKFLISFQNENVFDETGMPKERFSAKCLPNSPCSLEIQATKLEDSAVYFCASSLRGGYYEQYFGPGTRLTVT.

This clone was seen ten or more times. The chain couples TRBV9 to TRBJ2-2; D perhaps matches TRBD2 (6 bases). CDR1 and CDR2 from the germline V gene are SGDLS and YYNGEE. The CDR3 totals 15 residues. Trimming removed 0 bases at V and 7 bases at J, with 13 bases between. This CDR3 is CASSVDGGTVGELFF. CDR3 nucleotide sequence: TGTGCCAGCAGCGTAGACGGAGGGACCGTCGGGGAGCTGTTTTTT. The full variable domain, in which reference TRBV9 and TRBJ2-2 provide the parts outside the CDR3, is DSGVTQTPKHLITATGQRVTLRCSPRSGDLSVYWYQQSLDQGLQFLIQYYNGEERAKGNILERFSAQQFPDLHSELNLSSLELGDSALYFCASSVDGGTVGELFFGEGSRLTVL.

This clone was recorded many times. The chain joins TRBV6-1 to TRBJ2-3, with D tentatively TRBD1 (6 bases). V gave up 6 bases and J gave up 9 bases, with 25 bases separating them. This CDR3 is 16 amino acids long. Germline-derived CDR1 and CDR2 are MNHNS and SASEGT. This chain's CDR3 is CASSPTGEVFTGTQYF. In DNA, the CDR3 is TGTGCCAGCAGCCCGACAGGAGAGGTCTTTACAGGGACGCAGTATTTT.

The chain is built from TRBV30 and TRBJ2-7; 7 bases map to TRBD1. Losses at the gene ends were 2 bases for V and 5 bases for J; bases not matched to a gene: 6. CDR1 and CDR2 (germline): GTSNPN, SVGIG (reference sequence). The CDR3 contains 13 residues. The CDR3 DNA follows: TGTGCCTGGAGTACAGGGGAAGGGGACGAGCAGTACTTC. Protein product: CAWSTGEGDEQYF.

This clone showed up many times. The CDR3 DNA sequence: TGTGCCACCAGCAGGGACATAGGGGCATATGGCTACACCTTC. Protein sequence: CATSRDIGAYGYTF. V gene TRBV15 combines with J gene TRBJ1-2, with D possibly being TRBD1 (5 bases). Germline lookup yields CDR1 LNHNV and CDR2 YYDKDF (reference sequence). CDR3 length: 14 amino acids. Between the trimmed V and J ends, which lost 3 bases and 5 bases, there was a span of 13 bases. Filled out from reference TRBV15 and TRBJ1-2, the complete variable domain reads DAMVIQNPRYQVTQFGKPVTLSCSQTLNHNVMYWYQQKSSQAPKLLFHYYDKDFNNEADTPDNFQSRRPNTSFCFLDIRSPGLGDTAMYLCATSRDIGAYGYTFGSGTRLTVV.

A few counts support this clone. V is TRBV5-6 and J is TRBJ1-4, with a weak D call TRBD1 (6 bases). CDR3 length equals 14 residues. Germline-derived CDR1 and CDR2 are SGHDT and YYEEEE. V lost 0 bases to trimming and J lost 6 bases, with 9 bases between them. As DNA, the CDR3 is TGTGCCAGCAGCTTGGGGGACAACGATGAAAAACTGTTTTTT. This translates into CASSLGDNDEKLFF.

Turning to this clone: A much larger clone differs by one base, so this may be a read error. The genes are TRBV7-9 and TRBJ2-7, with a possible D match to TRBD1 (6 bases). V was pared by 7 bases and J by 3 bases, with 13 bases between. Germline V CDR1 and CDR2: SEHNR, FQNEAQ (reference sequence). This CDR3 comprises 13 residues. CDR3 residues: CASTPGAFYEQYF. DNA of the CDR3: TGTGCCAGCACCCCAGGGGCATTCTACGAGCAGTACTTC.

This clone has at least ten counts. The V gene is TRBV18, the J gene TRBJ2-2; no firm D call. V was clipped by 1 base and J by 4 bases, with 10 bases between them. The CDR3 runs 15 residues. Germline assignment: CDR1 KGHSH and CDR2 LQKENI. CDR3 residues: CASSPQGYGTGELFF. The DNA for the CDR3 is TGTGCCAGCTCACCACAGGGATACGGCACCGGGGAGCTGTTTTTT.

This chain connects TRBV4-1 to TRBJ2-7; D ambiguous. V lost 0 bases and J 0 bases, leaving 12 bases between the germline ends. This CDR3 spans 16 amino acids. The germline V gene has CDR1 MGHRA and CDR2 YSYEKL. CDR3 nucleotide sequence: TGCGCCAGCAGCCAAGAGGCGGCCAGGAGCTCCTACGAGCAGTACTTC. This sequence encodes CASSQEAARSSYEQYF.

The rearrangement links TRBV20-1 to TRBJ2-7, with 9 bases aligning to TRBD1. V lost 3 bases and J lost 4; bases outside the gene matches: 4. The CDR3 covers 13 residues. CDR1 DFQATT and CDR2 SNEGSKA come from the germline V gene (reference sequence). CDR3 DNA: TGCAGTGCTAGCGACAGGGGGAGGTACGAGCAGTACTTC. It encodes CSASDRGRYEQYF.

This clone was seen repeatedly, ten times or more. The V gene is TRBV19, the J gene TRBJ1-5, with TRBD1 identical over 7 bases. Unmatched junction bases numbered 13, after V lost 11 bases and J lost 3 bases. Per germline, CDR1 LNHDA and CDR2 SQIVND (reference sequence). The CDR3 consists of 15 residues. The CDR3 here is CASRTGQVDNQPQHF. CDR3 nucleotides: TGTGCCTCTAGGACCGGACAGGTCGACAATCAGCCCCAGCATTTT.

Only a few counts were recorded for this clone. The gene calls are TRBV24-1 and TRBJ1-3; no clear D gene. Deletions cut 4 bases from V and 4 bases from J, with 10 bases between. The CDR3 is 14 residues long. The germline gives CDR1 KGHDR, CDR2 SFDVKD. The CDR3 sequence: CATSESGYGNTIYF. The CDR3 nucleotides are TGTGCCACCAGTGAGTCGGGATACGGAAACACCATATATTTT.